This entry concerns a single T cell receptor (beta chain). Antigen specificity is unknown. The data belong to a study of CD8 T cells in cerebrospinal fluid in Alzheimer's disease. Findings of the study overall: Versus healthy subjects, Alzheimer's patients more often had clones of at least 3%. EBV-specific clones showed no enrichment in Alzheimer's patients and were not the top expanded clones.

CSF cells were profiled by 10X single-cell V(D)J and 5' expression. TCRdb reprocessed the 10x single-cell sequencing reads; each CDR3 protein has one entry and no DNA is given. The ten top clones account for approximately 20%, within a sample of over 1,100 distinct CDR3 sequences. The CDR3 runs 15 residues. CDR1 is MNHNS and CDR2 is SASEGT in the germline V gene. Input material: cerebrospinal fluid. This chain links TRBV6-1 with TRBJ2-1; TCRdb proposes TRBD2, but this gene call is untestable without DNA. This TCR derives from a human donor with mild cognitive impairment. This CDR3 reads CASSSGTSDYNEQFF.